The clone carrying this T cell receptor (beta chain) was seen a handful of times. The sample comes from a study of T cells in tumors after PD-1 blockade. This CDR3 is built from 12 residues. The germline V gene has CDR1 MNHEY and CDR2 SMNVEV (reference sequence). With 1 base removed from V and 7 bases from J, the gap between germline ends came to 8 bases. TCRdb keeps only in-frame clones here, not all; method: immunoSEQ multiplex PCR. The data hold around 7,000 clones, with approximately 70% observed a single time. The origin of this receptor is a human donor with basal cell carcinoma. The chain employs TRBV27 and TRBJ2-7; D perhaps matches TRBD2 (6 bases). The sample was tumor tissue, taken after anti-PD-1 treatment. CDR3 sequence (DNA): TGTGCCAGCAGTTTATTTGGAGGGGAGCAGTACTTC. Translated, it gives CASSLFGGEQYF.